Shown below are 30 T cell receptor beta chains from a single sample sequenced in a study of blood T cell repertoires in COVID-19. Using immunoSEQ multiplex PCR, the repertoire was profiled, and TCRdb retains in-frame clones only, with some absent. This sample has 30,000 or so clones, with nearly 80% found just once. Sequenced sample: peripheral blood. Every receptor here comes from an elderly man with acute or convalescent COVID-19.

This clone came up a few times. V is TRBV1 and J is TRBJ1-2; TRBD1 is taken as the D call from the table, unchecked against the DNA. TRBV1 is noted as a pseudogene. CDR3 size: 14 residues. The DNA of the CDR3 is TGCACCAGCAGCCAAGCGGACAGTAACTATGGCTACACCTTC. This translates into CTSSQADSNYGYTF.

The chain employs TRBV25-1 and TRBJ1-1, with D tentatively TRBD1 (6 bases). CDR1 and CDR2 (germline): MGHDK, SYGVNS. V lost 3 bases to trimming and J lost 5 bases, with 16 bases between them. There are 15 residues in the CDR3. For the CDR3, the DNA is TGTGCCAGCAGTGAGGCGGGAGGGGGAGGAACTGAAGCTTTCTTT. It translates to CASSEAGGGGTEAFF.

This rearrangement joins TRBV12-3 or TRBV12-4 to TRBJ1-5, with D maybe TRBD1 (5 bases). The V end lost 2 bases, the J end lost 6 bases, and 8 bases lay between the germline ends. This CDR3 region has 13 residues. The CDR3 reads CASSLMGGQPQHF. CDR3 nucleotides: TGTGCCAGCAGTTTAATGGGGGGTCAGCCCCAGCATTTT.

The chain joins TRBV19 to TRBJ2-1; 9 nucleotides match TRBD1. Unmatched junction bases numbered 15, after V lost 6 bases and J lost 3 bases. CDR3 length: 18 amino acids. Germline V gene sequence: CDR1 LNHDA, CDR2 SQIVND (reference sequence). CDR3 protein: CASRRDLPGQGVYNEQFF. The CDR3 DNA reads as TGTGCCAGTAGAAGAGACTTACCGGGACAGGGAGTCTACAATGAGCAGTTCTTC.

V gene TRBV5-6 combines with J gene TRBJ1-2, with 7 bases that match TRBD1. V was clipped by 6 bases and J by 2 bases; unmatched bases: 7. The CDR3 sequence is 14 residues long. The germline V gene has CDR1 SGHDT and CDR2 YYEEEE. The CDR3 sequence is CASTRGRGNYGYTF. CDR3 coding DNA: TGTGCCAGCACCCGGGGCAGGGGGAACTATGGCTACACCTTC.

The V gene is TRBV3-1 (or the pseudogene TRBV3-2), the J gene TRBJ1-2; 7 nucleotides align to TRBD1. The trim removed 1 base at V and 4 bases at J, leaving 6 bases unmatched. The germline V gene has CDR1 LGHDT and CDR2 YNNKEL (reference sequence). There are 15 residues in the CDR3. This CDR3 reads CASSQGRQGGYGYTF. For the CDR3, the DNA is TGTGCCAGCAGCCAAGGGAGACAGGGTGGCTATGGCTACACCTTC.

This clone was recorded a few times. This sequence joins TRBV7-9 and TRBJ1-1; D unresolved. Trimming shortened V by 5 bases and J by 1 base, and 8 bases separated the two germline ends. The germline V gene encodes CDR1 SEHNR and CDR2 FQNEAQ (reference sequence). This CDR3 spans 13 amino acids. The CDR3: CASSQYRNTEAFF. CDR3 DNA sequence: TGTGCCAGCAGCCAGTACCGGAACACTGAAGCTTTCTTT.

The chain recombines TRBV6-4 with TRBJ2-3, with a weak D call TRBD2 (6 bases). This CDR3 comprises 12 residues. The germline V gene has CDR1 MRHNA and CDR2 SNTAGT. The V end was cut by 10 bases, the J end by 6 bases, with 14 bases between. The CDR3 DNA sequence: TGTGCCACCTCTCAGAGCGGGGATACGCAGTATTTT. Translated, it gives CATSQSGDTQYF.

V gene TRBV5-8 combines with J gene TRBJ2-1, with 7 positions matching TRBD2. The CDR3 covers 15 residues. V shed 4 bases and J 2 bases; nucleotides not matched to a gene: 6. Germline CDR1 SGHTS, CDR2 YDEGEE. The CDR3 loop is CASSRSGVTYNEQFF. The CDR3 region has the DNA TGTGCCAGCAGCAGAAGCGGGGTTACCTACAATGAGCAGTTCTTC. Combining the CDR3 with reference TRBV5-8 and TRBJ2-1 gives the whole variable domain EAGVTQSPTHLIKTRGQQATLRCSPISGHTSVYWYQQALGLGLQFLLWYDEGEERNRGNFPPRFSGRQFPNYSSELNVNALELEDSALYLCASSRSGVTYNEQFFGPGTRLTVL.

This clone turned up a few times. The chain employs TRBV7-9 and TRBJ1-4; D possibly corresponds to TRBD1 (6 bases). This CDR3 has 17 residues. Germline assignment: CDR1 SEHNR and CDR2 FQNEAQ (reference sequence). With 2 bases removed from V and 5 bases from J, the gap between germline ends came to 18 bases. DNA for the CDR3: TGTGCCAGCAGCTTAACTTCTGGGGGACACGCAAATGAAAAACTGTTTTTT. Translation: CASSLTSGGHANEKLFF. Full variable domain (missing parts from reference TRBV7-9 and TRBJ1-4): DTGVSQNPRHKITKRGQNVTFRCDPISEHNRLYWYRQTLGQGPEFLTYFQNEAQLEKSRLLSDRFSAERPKGSFSTLEIQRTEQGDSAMYLCASSLTSGGHANEKLFFGSGTQLSVL.

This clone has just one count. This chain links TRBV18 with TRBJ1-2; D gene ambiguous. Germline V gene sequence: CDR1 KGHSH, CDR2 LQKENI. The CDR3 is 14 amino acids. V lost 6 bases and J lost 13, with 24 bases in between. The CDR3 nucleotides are TGTGCCAGCTCCCAGGACTCTAACCCAGATGTTTCCACCTTC. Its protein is CASSQDSNPDVSTF.

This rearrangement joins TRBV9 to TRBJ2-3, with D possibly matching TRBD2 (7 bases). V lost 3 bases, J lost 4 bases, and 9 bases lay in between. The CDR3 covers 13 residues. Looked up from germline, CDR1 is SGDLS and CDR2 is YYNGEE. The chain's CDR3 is CASSDGGPDTQYF. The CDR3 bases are TGTGCCAGCAGCGACGGGGGGCCAGATACGCAGTATTTT.

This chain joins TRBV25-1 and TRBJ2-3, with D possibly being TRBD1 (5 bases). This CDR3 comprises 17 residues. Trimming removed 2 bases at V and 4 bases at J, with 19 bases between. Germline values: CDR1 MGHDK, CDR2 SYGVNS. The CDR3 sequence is CASSEPSSRVGADTQYF. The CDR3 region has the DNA TGTGCCAGCAGTGAACCATCCTCCAGGGTTGGGGCAGATACGCAGTATTTT.

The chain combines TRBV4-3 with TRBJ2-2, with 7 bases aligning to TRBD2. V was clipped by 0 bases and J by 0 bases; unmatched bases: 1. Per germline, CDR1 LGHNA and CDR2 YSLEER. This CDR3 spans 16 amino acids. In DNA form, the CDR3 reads TGCGCCAGCAGCCAAGATCGGGGGGCGAACACCGGGGAGCTGTTTTTT. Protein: CASSQDRGANTGELFF.

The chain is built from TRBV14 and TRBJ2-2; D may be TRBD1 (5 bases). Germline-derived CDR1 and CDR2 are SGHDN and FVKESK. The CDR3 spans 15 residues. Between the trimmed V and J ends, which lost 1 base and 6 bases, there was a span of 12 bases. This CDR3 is CASSQVYRSAGELFF. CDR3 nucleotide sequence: TGTGCCAGCAGCCAAGTTTACAGGAGTGCCGGGGAGCTGTTTTTT. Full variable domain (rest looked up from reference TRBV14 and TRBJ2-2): EAGVTQFPSHSVIEKGQTVTLRCDPISGHDNLYWYRRVMGKEIKFLLHFVKESKQDESGMPNNRFLAERTGGTYSTLKVQPAELEDSGVYFCASSQVYRSAGELFFGEGSRLTVL.

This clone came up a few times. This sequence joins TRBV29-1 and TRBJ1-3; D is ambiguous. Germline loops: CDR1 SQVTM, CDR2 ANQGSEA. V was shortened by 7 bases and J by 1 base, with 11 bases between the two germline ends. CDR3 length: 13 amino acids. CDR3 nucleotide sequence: TGCAGCGCCCGGGAGGTGTCTGGAAACACCATATATTTT. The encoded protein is CSAREVSGNTIYF.

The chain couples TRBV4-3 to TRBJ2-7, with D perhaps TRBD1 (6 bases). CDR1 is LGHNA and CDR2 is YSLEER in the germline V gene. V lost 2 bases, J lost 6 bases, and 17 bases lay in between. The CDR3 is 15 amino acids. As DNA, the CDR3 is TGCGCCAGCAGCCAAAGAGAGGTGGGGGCATTCGAGCAGTACTTC. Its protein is CASSQREVGAFEQYF.

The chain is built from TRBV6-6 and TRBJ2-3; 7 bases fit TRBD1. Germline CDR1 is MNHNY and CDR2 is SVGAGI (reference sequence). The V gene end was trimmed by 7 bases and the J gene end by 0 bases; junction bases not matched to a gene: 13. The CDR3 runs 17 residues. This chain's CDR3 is CASIRNHRGPSTDTQYF. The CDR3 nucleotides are TGTGCCAGCATTCGTAACCACAGGGGCCCGAGCACAGATACGCAGTATTTT.

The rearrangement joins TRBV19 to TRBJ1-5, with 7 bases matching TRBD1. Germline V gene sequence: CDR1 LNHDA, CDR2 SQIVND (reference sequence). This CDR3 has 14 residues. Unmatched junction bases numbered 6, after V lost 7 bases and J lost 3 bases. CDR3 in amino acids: CASNRDRYNQPQHF. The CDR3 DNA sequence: TGTGCCAGTAATCGGGACAGATACAATCAGCCCCAGCATTTT.

CDR3 in DNA: TGTGCCAGCGCCCAAGGGACAGGGAACTATGGCTACACCTTC. It is translated as CASAQGTGNYGYTF. The chain combines TRBV28 with TRBJ1-2; 9 bases match TRBD1. Germline V gene data show CDR1 as MDHEN and CDR2 as SYDVKM. V lost 8 bases, J lost 2 bases, and 6 bases stayed unmatched. This CDR3 spans 14 amino acids.

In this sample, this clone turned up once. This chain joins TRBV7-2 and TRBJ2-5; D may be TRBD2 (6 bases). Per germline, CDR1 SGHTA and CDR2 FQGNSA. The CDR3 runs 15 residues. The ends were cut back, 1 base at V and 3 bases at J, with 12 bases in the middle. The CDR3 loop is CASSLGSGLKETQYF. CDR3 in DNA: TGTGCCAGCAGCTTAGGTAGCGGCCTAAAAGAGACCCAGTACTTC.

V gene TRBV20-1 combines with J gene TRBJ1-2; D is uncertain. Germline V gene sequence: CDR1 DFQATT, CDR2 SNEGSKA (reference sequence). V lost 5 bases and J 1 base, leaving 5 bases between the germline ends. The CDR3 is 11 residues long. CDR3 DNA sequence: TGCAGTGCTGTCGGTAACTATGGCTACACCTTC. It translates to CSAVGNYGYTF.

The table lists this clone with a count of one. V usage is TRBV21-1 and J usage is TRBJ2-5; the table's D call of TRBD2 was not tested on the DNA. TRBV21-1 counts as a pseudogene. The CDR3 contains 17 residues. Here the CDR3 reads CASSKVGTSGGKETQYF. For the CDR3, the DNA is TGTGCCAGCAGCAAAGTAGGGACTAGCGGGGGGAAGGAGACCCAGTACTTC.

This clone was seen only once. The CDR3: CASSPSGGSYNEQFF. DNA of the CDR3: TGTGCCAGCAGCCCTAGCGGGGGGTCCTACAATGAGCAGTTCTTC. The chain uses TRBV7-9 and TRBJ2-1; 11 positions match TRBD2. Germline CDR1 reads SEHNR; CDR2 reads FQNEAQ (reference sequence). The V segment lost 5 bases and the J segment 1 base; nucleotides outside the gene matches: 1. CDR3 size: 15 residues.

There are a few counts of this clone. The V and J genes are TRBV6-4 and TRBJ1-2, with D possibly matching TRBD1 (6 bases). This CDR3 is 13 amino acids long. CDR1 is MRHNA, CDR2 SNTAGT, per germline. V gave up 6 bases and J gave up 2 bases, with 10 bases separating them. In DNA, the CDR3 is TGTGCCAGCAGCAGGGGAGCGAACTATGGCTACACCTTC. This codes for CASSRGANYGYTF.

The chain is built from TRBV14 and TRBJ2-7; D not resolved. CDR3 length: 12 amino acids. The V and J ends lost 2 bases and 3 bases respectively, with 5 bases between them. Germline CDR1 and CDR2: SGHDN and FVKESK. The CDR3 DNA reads TGTGCCAGCAGCCAACCCTACTACGAGCAGTACTTC. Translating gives CASSQPYYEQYF.

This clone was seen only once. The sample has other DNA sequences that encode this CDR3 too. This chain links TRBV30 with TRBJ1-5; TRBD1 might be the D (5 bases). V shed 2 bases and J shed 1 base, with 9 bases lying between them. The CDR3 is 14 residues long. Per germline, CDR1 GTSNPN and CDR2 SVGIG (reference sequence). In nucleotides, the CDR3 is TGTGCCTGGAGTCGGGGGGGAAGCAATCAGCCCCAGCATTTT. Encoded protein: CAWSRGGSNQPQHF.

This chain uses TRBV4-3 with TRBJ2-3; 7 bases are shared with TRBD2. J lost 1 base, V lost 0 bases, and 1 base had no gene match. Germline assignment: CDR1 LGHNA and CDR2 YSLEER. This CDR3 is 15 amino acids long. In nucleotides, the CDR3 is TGCGCCAGCAGCCAAGACGGACTAGGCACAGATACGCAGTATTTT. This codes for CASSQDGLGTDTQYF.

The CDR3 DNA reads as TGTGCCAGCAGCGGACAGGGTTTAGATACGCAGTATTTT. Translated: CASSGQGLDTQYF. The rearrangement links TRBV9 to TRBJ2-3, with 7 nucleotides matching TRBD1. The germline CDR1 and CDR2 sequences are SGDLS and YYNGEE. V lost 3 bases to trimming and J lost 5 bases; unmatched junction nucleotides: 3. This CDR3 has 13 amino acids.

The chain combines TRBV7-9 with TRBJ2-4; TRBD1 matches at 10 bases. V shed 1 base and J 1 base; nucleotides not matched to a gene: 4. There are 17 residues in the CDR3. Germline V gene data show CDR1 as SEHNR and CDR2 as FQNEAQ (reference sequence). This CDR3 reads CASSLGLDRGAKNIQYF. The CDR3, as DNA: TGTGCCAGCAGCTTAGGTCTGGACAGGGGGGCCAAAAACATTCAGTACTTC.